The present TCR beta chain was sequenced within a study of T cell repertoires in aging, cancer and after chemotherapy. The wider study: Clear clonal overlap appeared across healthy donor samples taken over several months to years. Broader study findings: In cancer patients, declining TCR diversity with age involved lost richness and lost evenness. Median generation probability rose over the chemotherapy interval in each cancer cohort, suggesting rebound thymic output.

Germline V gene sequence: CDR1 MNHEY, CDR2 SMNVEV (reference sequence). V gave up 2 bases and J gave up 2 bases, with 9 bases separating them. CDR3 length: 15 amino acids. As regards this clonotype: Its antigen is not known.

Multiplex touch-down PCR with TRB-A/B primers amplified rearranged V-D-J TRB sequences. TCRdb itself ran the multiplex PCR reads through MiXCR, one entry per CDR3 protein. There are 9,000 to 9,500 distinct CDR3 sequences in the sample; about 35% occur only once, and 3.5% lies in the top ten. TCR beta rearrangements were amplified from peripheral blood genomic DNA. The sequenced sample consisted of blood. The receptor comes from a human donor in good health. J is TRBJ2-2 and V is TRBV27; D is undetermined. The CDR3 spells CASSLNRVNTGELFF. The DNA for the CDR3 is TGTGCCAGCAGTTTAAACAGAGTAAACACCGGGGAGCTGTTTTTT.